This entry lists 32 T cell receptor beta chains sequenced from one sample in a study of identical twins. TCRdb reanalysed the 5' RACE reads using MiXCR and keeps one entry per CDR3 protein. The sample records some 790,000 distinct CDR3 sequences, 15% to 20% being singletons. The same specimen was also included in a second study, on T cells expressing NK-cell markers.

Input material: PBMCs. The source is a woman younger than 30 in good health.

This chain connects TRBV7-9 to TRBJ2-7; TRBD2 matches at 9 bases. Unmatched junction bases numbered 11, after V lost 11 bases and J lost 0 bases. The CDR3 has 15 residues. The germline gives CDR1 SEHNR, CDR2 FQNEAQ (reference sequence). CDR3 DNA: TGTGCCTGGGGCACTAGCGGGTCCCGCTCCTACGAGCAGTACTTC. This translates into CAWGTSGSRSYEQYF. Drawing the rest from reference TRBV7-9 and TRBJ2-7, the complete variable domain is DTGVSQNPRHKITKRGQNVTFRCDPISEHNRLYWYRQTLGQGPEFLTYFQNEAQLEKSRLLSDRFSAERPKGSFSTLEIQRTEQGDSAMYLCAWGTSGSRSYEQYFGPGTRLTVT.

This clonotype was seen only a few times. The genes are TRBV7-2 and TRBJ2-7; a weak D match, TRBD1 (6 bases). Trimming left V 2 bases short and J 8 bases short, with 10 bases between. There are 12 residues in the CDR3. In germline, CDR1 is SGHTA, CDR2 FQGNSA. The CDR3 here is CASSLNGGKQYF. The CDR3 DNA sequence: TGTGCCAGCAGCTTAAATGGGGGCAAGCAGTACTTC.

V usage is TRBV4-2 and J usage is TRBJ2-3, with D possibly matching TRBD1 (6 bases). This CDR3 is 15 amino acids long. The ends were cut back, 4 bases at V and 2 bases at J, with 13 bases in the middle. CDR1 is LGHNA, CDR2 YNFKEQ, per germline. Written as DNA, the CDR3 is TGTGCCAGCAGCCGACGGACAGAACCCACAGATACGCAGTATTTT. Translated, it gives CASSRRTEPTDTQYF.

The chain carries TRBV7-3 and TRBJ2-1; TRBD2 aligns across 10 bases. V lost 5 bases and J lost 6; bases outside the gene matches: 4. CDR1 and CDR2 (germline): SGHTA, FQGTGA. The CDR3 loop spans 14 amino acids. The CDR3 sequence: CASSASGGLNEQFF. The CDR3 DNA reads TGTGCCAGCAGCGCTAGCGGGGGTCTCAATGAGCAGTTCTTC.

This clonotype was seen only a few times. V usage is TRBV3-1 and J usage is TRBJ2-7, with 7 bases fitting TRBD1. V was pared by 4 bases and J by 3 bases, with 6 bases of the junction left unmatched. Germline-derived CDR1 and CDR2 are LGHDT and YNNKEL (reference sequence). The CDR3 spans 14 residues. CDR3 sequence: CASSPDRTNYEQYF. DNA of the CDR3: TGTGCCAGCAGCCCGGACAGGACCAACTACGAGCAGTACTTC.

The rearrangement uses TRBV5-1 and TRBJ1-3, with TRBD1 matching 7 bases. The CDR3 has 17 residues. CDR1 and CDR2 (germline): SGHRS, YFSETQ. V lost 4 bases, J lost 3 bases, and 13 bases stayed unmatched. CDR3 sequence: CASSPDFRDRVGNTIYF. The CDR3 DNA is TGCGCCAGCAGCCCTGACTTCCGGGACAGAGTTGGAAACACCATATATTTT.

The V gene is TRBV5-5, the J gene TRBJ2-4; D is unclear. Germline CDR1 is SGHKS and CDR2 is YYEKEE (reference sequence). The CDR3 has 14 amino acids. V was shortened by 2 bases and J by 8 bases, with 14 bases between the two germline ends. CDR3 coding DNA: TGTGCCAGCAGCTTTCTCAGCCTTAAGGACATTCAGTACTTC. Encoded protein: CASSFLSLKDIQYF.

The rearrangement joins TRBV5-1 to TRBJ2-6, with D possibly being TRBD1 (5 bases). V lost 0 bases and J 4 bases, leaving 11 bases between the germline ends. The CDR3 totals 16 residues. Per germline, CDR1 SGHRS and CDR2 YFSETQ. For the CDR3, the DNA is TGCGCCAGCAGCTTGGTTTCAGGGTACGGGGCCAACGTCCTGACTTTC. It yields the protein CASSLVSGYGANVLTF.

The gene calls are TRBV29-1 and TRBJ2-6, with D possibly being TRBD1 (5 bases). The germline V gene encodes CDR1 SQVTM and CDR2 ANQGSEA. This CDR3 contains 15 residues. The ends were cut back, 4 bases at V and 8 bases at J, with 18 bases in the middle. The DNA of the CDR3 is TGCAGCGTTGGCCAAACGTTTCAGGGTCCCAACGTCCTGACTTTC. This gives the protein CSVGQTFQGPNVLTF.

The chain carries TRBV15 and TRBJ2-3; TRBD1 or TRBD2 may be the D gene (5 bases each). Germline V gene sequence: CDR1 LNHNV, CDR2 YYDKDF (reference sequence). The CDR3 is 16 residues long. V was shortened by 5 bases and J by 0 bases, with 15 bases between the two germline ends. In DNA, the CDR3 is TGTGCCACCAGCTCCCGGGACGCCCCTAGCACAGATACGCAGTATTTT. Its translation: CATSSRDAPSTDTQYF.

Many counts were recorded for this clonotype. The chain couples TRBV6-5 to TRBJ1-2; 9 positions agree with TRBD1. This CDR3 contains 18 residues. Losses at the gene ends were 3 bases for V and 5 bases for J; bases not matched to a gene: 16. Germline CDR1 is MNHEY and CDR2 is SVGAGI. This CDR3 reads CASSYPNYPGQGPYGYTF. CDR3 DNA: TGTGCCAGCAGTTATCCTAACTATCCGGGACAGGGTCCATATGGCTACACCTTC.

The J gene is TRBJ2-5, the V gene TRBV9; a possible D gene is TRBD2 (6 bases). Per the germline V gene, CDR1 is SGDLS and CDR2 is YYNGEE. The CDR3 is 14 residues long. V lost 2 bases and J lost 5, with 13 bases in between. The CDR3: CASSVGLSPETQYF. The CDR3 nucleotides read TGTGCCAGCAGCGTGGGACTTTCACCGGAGACCCAGTACTTC.

The chain joins TRBV20-1 to TRBJ2-1; D ambiguous. This CDR3 has 11 residues. The V end was cut by 5 bases, the J end by 5 bases, with 7 bases between. Looked up from germline, CDR1 is DFQATT and CDR2 is SNEGSKA (reference sequence). The CDR3 protein is CSAVRNNEQFF. In DNA form, the CDR3 reads TGCAGTGCTGTCCGAAACAATGAGCAGTTCTTC.

The V gene is TRBV20-1, the J gene TRBJ1-6; TRBD1 might be the D (5 bases). Germline CDR1 reads DFQATT; CDR2 reads SNEGSKA (reference sequence). Trimming removed 4 bases from V and 9 bases from J, with 10 bases in between. This CDR3 region has 12 residues. The CDR3 protein is CSATRDGSPLHF. CDR3 sequence (DNA): TGCAGTGCTACCAGGGACGGTTCACCCCTCCACTTT.

This rearrangement joins TRBV6-1 to TRBJ2-7; tentatively, D is TRBD1 or TRBD2 (6 bases each). Germline-derived CDR1 and CDR2 are MNHNS and SASEGT. This CDR3 region has 13 residues. V lost 6 bases to trimming and J lost 7 bases, with 16 bases between them. CDR3 in DNA: TGTGCCAGCAGGCGGGACAATCTCGGGGAGCAGTACTTC. It codes for CASRRDNLGEQYF.

The rearrangement joins TRBV7-2 to TRBJ2-1, with 9 bases that match TRBD2. In germline, CDR1 is SGHTA, CDR2 FQGNSA. The CDR3 covers 15 residues. The V segment lost 7 bases and the J segment 7 bases; nucleotides outside the gene matches: 11. The CDR3 region is CASTPMGLAGNEQFF. As DNA, the CDR3 is TGTGCCAGCACCCCTATGGGGCTAGCGGGAAATGAGCAGTTCTTC. The full variable domain, with the rest looked up from reference TRBV7-2 and TRBJ2-1, is GAGVSQSPSNKVTEKGKDVELRCDPISGHTALYWYRQSLGQGLEFLIYFQGNSAPDKSGLPSDRFSAERTGGSVSTLTIQRTQQEDSAVYLCASTPMGLAGNEQFFGPGTRLTVL.

The V call is TRBV5-1, the J call TRBJ2-5, with D tentatively TRBD1 (5 bases). Germline V gives CDR1 SGHRS, CDR2 YFSETQ. V dropped 4 bases and J dropped 3 bases, with 10 bases sitting between them. This CDR3 region has 13 residues. The CDR3 here is CASSNDRKETQYF. CDR3 coding DNA: TGCGCCAGCAGCAACGACAGAAAAGAGACCCAGTACTTC.

This clonotype was found a few times. This rearrangement joins TRBV12-3 or TRBV12-4 to TRBJ2-2; 14 nucleotides match TRBD2. The CDR3 length is 19 residues. Trimming at V came to 4 bases and at J to 4 bases, leaving 11 bases not matched to a gene. The CDR3 region is CASSSRGTSGGWGTGELFF. The CDR3 region has the DNA TGTGCCAGCAGTTCGCGAGGGACTAGCGGGGGATGGGGCACCGGGGAGCTGTTTTTT.

The chain joins TRBV20-1 to TRBJ2-7; 8 bases agree with TRBD2. The CDR3 is 13 amino acids. The V segment lost 2 bases and the J segment 6 bases; nucleotides outside the gene matches: 6. CDR1 and CDR2 from the germline V gene are DFQATT and SNEGSKA (reference sequence). In DNA, the CDR3 is TGCAGTGCTAGAACAGCGGGAGTTCTCGAGCAGTACTTC. It yields the protein CSARTAGVLEQYF.

The chain carries TRBV12-3 or TRBV12-4 and TRBJ1-2; a possible D gene is TRBD1 (6 bases). CDR3 size: 12 residues. V dropped 5 bases and J dropped 4 bases, with 8 bases sitting between them. This chain's CDR3 is CASSNRVYGYTF. The CDR3 nucleotides are TGTGCCAGCAGTAACAGGGTCTATGGCTACACCTTC.

The V call is TRBV12-5, the J call TRBJ2-7, with a tentative D call TRBD1 (5 bases). Deletions cut 6 bases from V and 0 bases from J, with 12 bases between. This CDR3 spans 14 amino acids. Per the germline V gene, CDR1 is LGHNT and CDR2 is FRNRAP. CDR3: CASGLDSSSYEQYF. In DNA form, the CDR3 reads TGTGCTAGTGGCCTAGACAGTAGCTCCTACGAGCAGTACTTC.

The CDR3 sequence is CASSSQGANQPQHF. CDR3 sequence (DNA): TGTGCCAGCAGCTCCCAGGGGGCCAATCAGCCCCAGCATTTT. V is TRBV12-3 or TRBV12-4 and J is TRBJ1-5, with 8 bases identical to TRBD1. The CDR3 extends over 14 amino acids. V was pared by 6 bases and J by 3 bases, with 4 bases of the junction left unmatched.

The V gene is TRBV6-5, the J gene TRBJ1-1, with 7 bases matching TRBD1. Germline values: CDR1 MNHEY, CDR2 SVGAGI. The V and J ends lost 3 bases and 8 bases, in that order; junction bases with no gene match: 9. CDR3 length equals 14 residues. The CDR3 DNA reads as TGTGCCAGCAGTTATTCGATGGTCAGGGGGGAAGCTTTCTTT. Protein product: CASSYSMVRGEAFF.

This clonotype was found many times. The rearrangement uses TRBV12-3 or TRBV12-4 and TRBJ2-7, with D possibly being TRBD1 or TRBD2 (5 bases each). The CDR3 covers 13 residues. V gave up 6 bases and J gave up 6 bases, with 15 bases separating them. DNA for the CDR3: TGTGCCAGCAGCCCCGAGGGGACGCCCGAGCAGTACTTC. This sequence encodes CASSPEGTPEQYF.

The table lists this clonotype with a few counts. V and J are TRBV7-9 and TRBJ2-7; a weak D match, TRBD2 (9 bases). The CDR3 spans 16 residues. Germline loops: CDR1 SEHNR, CDR2 FQNEAQ (reference sequence). Trimming took off 5 bases at V and 0 bases at J, with 17 bases between the two ends. The DNA of the CDR3 is TGTGCCAGCAGCCCCAGGGGGCGGGAGGGCTCCTACGAGCAGTACTTC. It encodes CASSPRGREGSYEQYF.

This clonotype has only a few counts. V is TRBV12-3 or TRBV12-4 and J is TRBJ2-6; D gene unclear. There are 15 residues in the CDR3. Trimming took off 5 bases at V and 3 bases at J, with 11 bases between the two ends. The CDR3 coding sequence is TGTGCCAGCAGTCGATACAGCGTTGGGGCCAACGTCCTGACTTTC. It encodes CASSRYSVGANVLTF.

The chain couples TRBV6-1 to TRBJ2-1; TRBD2 aligns across 9 bases. V dropped 4 bases and J dropped 1; count of bases not matched to a gene: 5. The CDR3 consists of 16 residues. Per germline, CDR1 MNHNS and CDR2 SASEGT. The DNA for the CDR3 is TGTGCCAGCAGTGGGACTAGCGCCAATTCCTACAATGAGCAGTTCTTC. This codes for CASSGTSANSYNEQFF.

J is TRBJ1-1 and V is TRBV20-1, with D unclear. The germline CDR1 and CDR2 sequences are DFQATT and SNEGSKA (reference sequence). V dropped 6 bases and J dropped 3 bases, with 14 bases sitting between them. The CDR3 loop spans 13 amino acids. CDR3 in DNA: TGCAGTGCCACGGATGGCCCCGACACTGAAGCTTTCTTT. Amino acid sequence: CSATDGPDTEAFF.

This rearrangement joins TRBV29-1 to TRBJ1-2; possible D gene TRBD1, 5 bases. CDR3 length: 14 residues. Trimming pared 0 bases from V and 7 bases from J, leaving 15 bases between. Germline CDR1 SQVTM, CDR2 ANQGSEA. DNA for the CDR3: TGCAGCGTTGAAGATCGTGGGGGGGGTGGTGGCTACACCTTC. It codes for CSVEDRGGGGGYTF. Full variable domain (outside the CDR3, taken from reference TRBV29-1 and TRBJ1-2): SAVISQKPSRDICQRGTSLTIQCQVDSQVTMMFWYRQQPGQSLTLIATANQGSEATYESGFVIDKFPISRPNLTFSTLTVSNMSPEDSSIYLCSVEDRGGGGGYTFGSGTRLTVV.

The CDR3 loop reads CSARDLRTVADTQYF. CDR3 coding DNA: TGCAGTGCTAGAGATCTCCGGACTGTTGCAGATACGCAGTATTTT. The chain has TRBV20-1 and TRBJ2-3; weak D call: TRBD2 (5 bases). The germline V gene has CDR1 DFQATT and CDR2 SNEGSKA (reference sequence). The CDR3 runs to 15 residues. V shed 0 bases and J shed 4 bases, with 14 bases lying between them.

The sample holds a few counts of this clonotype. This chain links TRBV9 with TRBJ2-3, with D uncertain. The V end lost 0 bases, the J end lost 0 bases, and 5 bases lay between the germline ends. The CDR3 consists of 14 residues. From germline, CDR1 is SGDLS and CDR2 YYNGEE. The DNA of the CDR3 is TGTGCCAGCAGCGTAGGACCAAGCACAGATACGCAGTATTTT. Translating gives CASSVGPSTDTQYF.

A few counts support this clonotype. The chain carries TRBV5-1 and TRBJ1-2; 7 bases are a match to TRBD1. The junction had 4 bases not matched to a gene; V was cut back by 1 base and J by 1 base. In germline, CDR1 is SGHRS, CDR2 YFSETQ. The CDR3 has 15 amino acids. The DNA for the CDR3 is TGCGCCAGCAGCTTGACAGGGGATTTTAACTATGGCTACACCTTC. Protein sequence: CASSLTGDFNYGYTF.